This TCR beta chain was recovered during a study of regulatory and conventional T cells in RAG deficiency. Study-wide points: Treg unique TCR beta sequences were about 92-fold fewer in Omenn syndrome and CID/AS patients than controls.

The sorted conventional CD4+ T cells were CD25-low and CD127-high, with genomic DNA sequenced. To note about this clone: What it binds is unknown.

Profiling relied on immunoSEQ multiplex PCR, and the TCRdb table lists in-frame clones only, not all of them. The profile covers more than 7,000 clones, with around 94% appearing a single time and 1.4% to 1.5% taken by the ten largest. Germline CDR1 is SGHVS and CDR2 is FQNEAQ. The CDR3 totals 14 residues. Trimming at V came to 5 bases and at J to 1 base, leaving 3 bases not matched to a gene. Sequencing was done on a sample of CD4+ effector T cells sorted from blood. This chain joins TRBV7-8 and TRBJ1-1, with 8 bases fitting TRBD1. The TCR was taken from a human donor with RAG deficiency presenting as severe combined immunodeficiency. The CDR3 coding sequence is TGTGCCAGCAGCCCCGACAGGGGGAACACTGAAGCTTTCTTT. This encodes CASSPDRGNTEAFF.